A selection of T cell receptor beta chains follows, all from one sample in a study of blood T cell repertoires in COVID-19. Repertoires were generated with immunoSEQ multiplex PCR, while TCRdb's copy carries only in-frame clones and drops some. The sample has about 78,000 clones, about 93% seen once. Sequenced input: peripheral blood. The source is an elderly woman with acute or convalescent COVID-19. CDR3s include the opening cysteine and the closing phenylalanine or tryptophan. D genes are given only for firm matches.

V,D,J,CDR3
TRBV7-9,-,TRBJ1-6,CASSLGASSYNSPLHF
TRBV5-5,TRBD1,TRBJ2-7,CASSLAGQGTYEQYF
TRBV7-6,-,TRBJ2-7,CASSLAQTRGGEQYF
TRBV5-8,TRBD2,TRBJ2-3,CASSRGTSGTDTQYF
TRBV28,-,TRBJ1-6,CASTLEGRYPNSPLHF
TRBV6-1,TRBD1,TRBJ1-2,CAILRTGGGDGYTF
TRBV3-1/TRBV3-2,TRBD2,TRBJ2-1,CASSQALAANNEQFF
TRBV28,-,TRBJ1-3,CASTKGGVAGNTIYF
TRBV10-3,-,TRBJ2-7,CAISLTGLYEQYF
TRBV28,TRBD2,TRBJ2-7,CASRHTSGRAGEQYF
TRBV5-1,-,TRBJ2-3,CASGLQHTDTQYF
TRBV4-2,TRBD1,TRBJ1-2,CASSRRTSTQGAGYTF
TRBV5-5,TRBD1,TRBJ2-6,CASSLGPGQGISGANVLTF
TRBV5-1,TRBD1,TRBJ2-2,CASSLGASTGPTGELFF
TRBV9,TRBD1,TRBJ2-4,CASQRTGENIQYF
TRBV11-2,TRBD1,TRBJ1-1,CASSLDRGRTEAFF
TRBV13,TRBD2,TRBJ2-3,CASSSGRGAHDTQYF
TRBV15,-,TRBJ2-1,CATSINLNSYNEQFF
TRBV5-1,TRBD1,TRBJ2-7,CASSMDRISYEQYF
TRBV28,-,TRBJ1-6,CASSIQGSYNSPLHF
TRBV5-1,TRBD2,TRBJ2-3,CASSRTSGGITDTQYF
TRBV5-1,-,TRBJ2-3,CASSLTDTQYF
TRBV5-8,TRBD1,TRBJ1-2,CASSDPRQGADYGYTF
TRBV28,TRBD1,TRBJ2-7,CASSLTDRGYEQYF